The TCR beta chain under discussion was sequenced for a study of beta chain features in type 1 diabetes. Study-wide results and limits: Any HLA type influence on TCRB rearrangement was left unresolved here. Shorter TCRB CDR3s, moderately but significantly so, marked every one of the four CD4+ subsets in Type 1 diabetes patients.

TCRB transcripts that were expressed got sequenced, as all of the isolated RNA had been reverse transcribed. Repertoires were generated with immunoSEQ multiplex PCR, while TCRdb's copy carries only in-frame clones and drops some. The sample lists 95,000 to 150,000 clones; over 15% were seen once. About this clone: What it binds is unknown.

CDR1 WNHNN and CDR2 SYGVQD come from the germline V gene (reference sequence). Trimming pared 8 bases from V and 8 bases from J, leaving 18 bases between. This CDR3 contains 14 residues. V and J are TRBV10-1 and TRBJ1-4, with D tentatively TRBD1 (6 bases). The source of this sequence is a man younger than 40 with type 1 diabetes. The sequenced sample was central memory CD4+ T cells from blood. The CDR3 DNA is TGCGCCAGCTCCCCGGGACATGGGGAAGAAAAACTGTTTTTT. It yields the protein CASSPGHGEEKLFF.